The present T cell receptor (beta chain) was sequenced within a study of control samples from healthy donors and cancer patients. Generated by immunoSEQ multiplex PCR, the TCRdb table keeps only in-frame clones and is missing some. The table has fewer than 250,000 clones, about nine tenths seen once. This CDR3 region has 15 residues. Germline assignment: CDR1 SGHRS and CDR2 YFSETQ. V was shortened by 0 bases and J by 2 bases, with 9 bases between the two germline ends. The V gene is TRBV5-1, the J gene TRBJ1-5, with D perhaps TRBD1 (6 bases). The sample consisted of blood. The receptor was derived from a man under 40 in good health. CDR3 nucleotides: TGCGCCAGCAGCTTGGCGGGGGGCGGCAATCAGCCCCAGCATTTT. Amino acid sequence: CASSLAGGGNQPQHF.